This TCR beta chain is drawn from a study of T cell changes during pregnancy in multiple sclerosis. This clone appeared once. Using immunoSEQ multiplex PCR, the repertoire was profiled, and TCRdb retains in-frame clones only, with some absent. This sample has 55,000 to 65,000 clones, with over 80% found just once. Trimming left V 3 bases short and J 2 bases short, with 9 bases between. The germline CDR1 and CDR2 sequences are SGDLS and YYNGEE. CDR3 length: 14 amino acids. Sample: peripheral blood, taken in the first trimester of pregnancy. The TCR was taken from a female donor in good health, enrolled as a control in a pregnancy study. The rearrangement links TRBV9 to TRBJ2-1, with D maybe TRBD2 (5 bases). In DNA form, the CDR3 reads TGTGCCAGCAGCGGGTCGGGGACCTACAATGAGCAGTTCTTC. It yields the protein CASSGSGTYNEQFF.